The source of this TCR beta chain is a study of cytomegalovirus exposure and HLA in healthy donors. Study overall: The same platform used for the 500 to 850 first-cohort repertoires was also used for the 100 to 150 validation repertoires, as a later analysis reported.

The donors were part of the validation cohort, which consisted of approximately 110 subjects and was separate from the first cohort of about 650 subjects. General observations from the study: The dataset shows that most TCR sequences were rare, while some public TCRs occurred in many donors. The authors listed approximately 150 TCR beta chains as cytomegalovirus-associated.

Using immunoSEQ multiplex PCR, the repertoire was profiled, and TCRdb retains in-frame clones only, with some absent. The repertoire has 130,000 or so clones, just under 90% of them found once; the top ten carry about 3%. Points on this clone: The antigen is undetermined.

The sample comprised PBMCs. This clonotype originated in a man aged 25 to 45 in good health and CMV-seronegative.

DNA for the CDR3: TGTGCCAGCAGCCGCCGAGACAGGGTTCGCGCTGAAGCTTTCTTT. Protein product: CASSRRDRVRAEAFF. V usage is TRBV6-5 and J usage is TRBJ1-1, with TRBD1 matching over 7 bases. The CDR3 runs 15 residues. V lost 6 bases, J lost 6 bases, and 13 bases stayed unmatched. CDR1 is MNHEY and CDR2 is SVGAGI in the germline V gene.